Each of the 25 T cell receptor beta chains below was sequenced from the same sample in a study of blood T cell repertoires in COVID-19. The protocol was immunoSEQ multiplex PCR, while the TCRdb copy is restricted to in-frame clones and leaves out a portion. Here the sample spans about 520,000 clones, approximately 85% being singletons. Sequenced input: peripheral blood. These receptors all come from a human donor in a cohort sampled during active COVID-19.

The chain combines TRBV19 with TRBJ2-5, with TRBD2 matching 8 bases. Trimming at V came to 8 bases and at J to 5 bases, leaving 7 bases not matched to a gene. The CDR3 loop spans 13 amino acids. CDR1 is LNHDA, CDR2 SQIVND, per germline (reference sequence). CDR3 sequence: CASRGLAWETQYF. The CDR3 DNA is TGTGCCAGTCGCGGACTAGCTTGGGAGACCCAGTACTTC.

V gene TRBV2 combines with J gene TRBJ1-2; D is possibly TRBD1 (5 bases). Deletions cut 1 base from V and 2 bases from J, with 8 bases between. Germline CDR1 and CDR2: SNHLY and FYNNEI. The CDR3 totals 14 residues. The CDR3 DNA is TGTGCCAGCAGTGAAGGCAGGGCAAACTATGGCTACACCTTC. It codes for CASSEGRANYGYTF.

V usage is TRBV11-3 and J usage is TRBJ1-5; D gene uncertain. Trimming cost V 3 bases and J 3 bases, with 6 bases left between them. The CDR3 is 13 amino acids. Germline V lookup: CDR1 SGHNT, CDR2 YENEEA. CDR3 sequence (DNA): TGTGCCAGCAGCTTTGGGCCCAATCAGCCCCAGCATTTT. This codes for CASSFGPNQPQHF.

The gene calls are TRBV6-5 and TRBJ1-2; 7 nucleotides match TRBD1. V dropped 5 bases and J dropped 5; count of bases not matched to a gene: 5. The CDR3 extends over 13 amino acids. Germline V gene lookup returns CDR1 MNHEY and CDR2 SVGAGI. CDR3 in amino acids: CASSRTGEYGYTF. The CDR3 region has the DNA TGTGCCAGCAGTCGAACAGGGGAATATGGCTACACCTTC.

The chain links TRBV6-4 to TRBJ1-3, with D possibly TRBD1 on 6 matching bases. V was trimmed by 7 bases and J by 4 bases, leaving 20 bases between them. CDR1 MRHNA and CDR2 SNTAGT come from the germline V gene. The length of the CDR3 is 16 residues. The CDR3 loop is CASIEDGGAWGNTIYF. Written as DNA, the CDR3 is TGTGCCAGCATTGAGGATGGGGGGGCGTGGGGAAACACCATATATTTT.

This clone was seen only once. This chain links TRBV28 with TRBJ1-1; TRBD1 might be the D (5 bases). This CDR3 is 16 amino acids long. Germline V CDR1 and CDR2: MDHEN, SYDVKM. V lost 4 bases, J lost 0 bases, and 15 bases lay in between. CDR3: CASSSWGRLMNTEAFF. CDR3 nucleotide sequence: TGTGCCAGCAGTTCCTGGGGCAGACTGATGAACACTGAAGCTTTCTTT. The full variable domain, its missing parts supplied by reference TRBV28 and TRBJ1-1, is DVKVTQSSRYLVKRTGEKVFLECVQDMDHENMFWYRQDPGLGLRLIYFSYDVKMKEKGDIPEGYSVSREKKERFSLILESASTNQTSMYLCASSSWGRLMNTEAFFGQGTRLTVV.

The table lists this clone with a few counts. The CDR3 DNA is TGTGCCAGCAGACTGAGCGGGAGGAGGACCTACAATGAGCAGTTCTTC. Translation gives CASRLSGRRTYNEQFF. The V and J genes are TRBV6-6 and TRBJ2-1; 9 nucleotides match TRBD2. The junction had 8 bases not matched to a gene; V was cut back by 6 bases and J by 2 bases. The CDR3 has 16 residues. In germline, CDR1 is MNHNY, CDR2 SVGAGI (reference sequence).

The rearrangement links TRBV27 to TRBJ1-1; D uncertain. CDR3 length: 14 amino acids. Germline assignment: CDR1 MNHEY and CDR2 SMNVEV (reference sequence). V lost 3 bases to trimming and J lost 0 bases, with 8 bases between them. The CDR3 region is CASSFNRMNTEAFF. The CDR3 DNA follows: TGTGCCAGCAGTTTTAACAGAATGAACACTGAAGCTTTCTTT.

This chain's CDR3 is CASSLGWRGLAFF. CDR3 in DNA: TGTGCCAGCAGCTTAGGGTGGAGGGGGCTAGCTTTCTTT. The gene calls are TRBV11-2 and TRBJ1-1, with TRBD1 identical over 7 bases. Trimming cost V 1 base and J 10 bases; bases outside gene matches: 6. In germline, CDR1 is SGHAT, CDR2 FQNNGV. This CDR3 comprises 13 residues.

This chain uses TRBV3-1 (or the pseudogene TRBV3-2) with TRBJ2-7; TRBD1 is a possible D gene (6 bases). V lost 7 bases to trimming and J lost 0 bases, with 13 bases between them. This CDR3 is built from 14 residues. Germline V gene lookup returns CDR1 LGHDT and CDR2 YNNKEL (reference sequence). The DNA for the CDR3 is TGTGCCAGCAACTCTAGGGGGAGCTCCTACGAGCAGTACTTC. It yields the protein CASNSRGSSYEQYF.

This chain connects TRBV2 to TRBJ2-1; 10 bases line up with TRBD1. Per germline, CDR1 SNHLY and CDR2 FYNNEI. V gave up 6 bases and J gave up 5 bases; unmatched junction bases: 4. This CDR3 has 14 residues. The CDR3 DNA reads TGTGCCAGCAGGACCGGGACAGGGGACAATGAGCAGTTCTTC. Translated, it gives CASRTGTGDNEQFF.

The chain uses TRBV11-2 and TRBJ2-4, with 8 positions matching TRBD1. With 4 bases clipped from V and 6 bases from J, the junction kept 5 bases outside the gene matches. CDR1 is SGHAT and CDR2 is FQNNGV in the germline V gene. This CDR3 is built from 14 residues. The CDR3: CASSSLDRGNIQYF. The CDR3 DNA reads as TGTGCCAGCAGCTCGCTTGACAGGGGAAACATTCAGTACTTC.

The V call is TRBV11-2, the J call TRBJ2-7; 8 bases are shared with TRBD1. The CDR3 is made up of 14 amino acids. After removal of 5 bases from V and 5 bases from J, the junction contained 8 bases not matched to a gene. From germline, CDR1 is SGHAT and CDR2 FQNNGV. The chain's CDR3 is CASSGDRRWNEQYF. In DNA form, the CDR3 reads TGTGCCAGCAGCGGGGACAGGAGGTGGAACGAGCAGTACTTC.

This chain links TRBV5-5 with TRBJ1-1; unclear D gene. The V gene's germline CDR1 is SGHKS and CDR2 YYEKEE (reference sequence). This CDR3 has 15 residues. Trimming took off 0 bases at V and 2 bases at J, with 11 bases between the two ends. In DNA form, the CDR3 reads TGTGCCAGCAGCTTGGGCCCCTCCGGTAACACTGAAGCTTTCTTT. Its translation: CASSLGPSGNTEAFF.

The chain carries TRBV6-6 and TRBJ1-5, with TRBD1 matching over 8 bases. V was clipped by 8 bases and J by 6 bases; unmatched bases: 9. The CDR3 length is 14 residues. Germline assignment: CDR1 MNHNY and CDR2 SVGAGI (reference sequence). In DNA form, the CDR3 reads TGTGCCAGCCGTCCCAGGGGGCGGTTTCAGCCCCAGCATTTT. Translating it yields CASRPRGRFQPQHF.

V and J are TRBV10-1 and TRBJ2-3; 14 bases are a match to TRBD2. Germline V gene sequence: CDR1 WNHNN, CDR2 SYGVQD (reference sequence). V dropped 4 bases and J dropped 6; count of bases not matched to a gene: 6. The CDR3 is 16 amino acids. Here the CDR3 reads CASSVGLAGVPDTQYF. Here the CDR3 DNA reads TGCGCCAGCAGTGTGGGACTAGCGGGAGTCCCCGATACGCAGTATTTT.

The chain is built from TRBV19 and TRBJ2-1, with 11 bases lining up with TRBD2. The CDR3 spans 17 residues. Germline assignment: CDR1 LNHDA and CDR2 SQIVND (reference sequence). Trimming cost V 1 base and J 0 bases; bases outside gene matches: 2. CDR3 sequence: CASSIGLAGPSYNEQFF. The CDR3 DNA is TGTGCCAGTAGTATAGGACTAGCGGGGCCCTCCTACAATGAGCAGTTCTTC.

V and J are TRBV11-3 and TRBJ2-1, with D maybe TRBD1 (6 bases). The length of the CDR3 is 15 residues. Germline V lookup: CDR1 SGHNT, CDR2 YENEEA. The V end lost 5 bases, the J end lost 0 bases, and 11 bases lay between the germline ends. The CDR3 nucleotides are TGTGCCAGCAGCCAAACAGGGTTCTCCTACAATGAGCAGTTCTTC. Protein sequence: CASSQTGFSYNEQFF.

The chain employs TRBV5-4 and TRBJ1-2; possibly TRBD1 for D (6 bases). CDR3 size: 13 residues. The ends were cut back, 5 bases at V and 2 bases at J, with 10 bases in the middle. The germline CDR1 and CDR2 sequences are SGHNT and YYREEE (reference sequence). Here the CDR3 reads CASSNGQNYGYTF. The CDR3 DNA sequence: TGTGCCAGCAGTAACGGACAGAACTATGGCTACACCTTC.

The J gene is TRBJ1-6, the V gene TRBV9; 9 bases map to TRBD1. The CDR3 consists of 17 residues. The V segment lost 4 bases and the J segment 4 bases; nucleotides outside the gene matches: 9. Looked up from germline, CDR1 is SGDLS and CDR2 is YYNGEE. CDR3 coding DNA: TGTGCCAGCAGCCCAGGGGACAGGGTATTTTATAATTCACCCCTCCACTTT. Its translation is CASSPGDRVFYNSPLHF.

The sample holds a few counts of this clone. The V gene is TRBV3-1 (or the pseudogene TRBV3-2), the J gene TRBJ2-7; D is perhaps TRBD1 (6 bases). V gave up 1 base and J gave up 7 bases, with 14 bases separating them. CDR3 length equals 14 residues. Germline loops: CDR1 LGHDT, CDR2 YNNKEL (reference sequence). In DNA form, the CDR3 reads TGTGCCAGCAGCCAAGGTAACAGGGTAGGAGAGCAGTACTTC. It is translated as CASSQGNRVGEQYF.

The V gene is TRBV28, the J gene TRBJ1-2, with a tentative D call TRBD1 (5 bases). Germline values: CDR1 MDHEN, CDR2 SYDVKM. The V gene lost 6 bases and the J gene lost 5 bases, with 10 bases spanning the gap. The CDR3 loop spans 12 amino acids. CDR3: CASRGTSYGYTF. CDR3 in DNA: TGTGCCAGCAGGGGGACTTCTTATGGCTACACCTTC.

V usage is TRBV24-1 and J usage is TRBJ2-1, with D perhaps TRBD2 (7 bases). The CDR3 totals 14 residues. Trimming pared 5 bases from V and 6 bases from J, leaving 13 bases between. Germline V gives CDR1 KGHDR, CDR2 SFDVKD. CDR3 nucleotides: TGTGCCACCAGTGGATCCGGGGGGCGCAATGAGCAGTTCTTC. This translates into CATSGSGGRNEQFF.

The rearrangement links TRBV11-3 to TRBJ2-3; 7 bases agree with TRBD1. CDR1 and CDR2 (germline): SGHNT, YENEEA. The CDR3 runs 15 residues. With V trimmed by 5 bases and J by 4 bases, 9 bases remained unmatched. The CDR3 sequence: CASSRQGPGSDTQYF. The CDR3 coding sequence is TGTGCCAGCAGCAGACAGGGTCCAGGGTCAGATACGCAGTATTTT.

The chain is built from TRBV24-1 and TRBJ2-3, with 8 nucleotides matching TRBD2. CDR3 size: 16 residues. From germline, CDR1 is KGHDR and CDR2 SFDVKD. V lost 5 bases, J lost 5 bases, and 11 bases stayed unmatched. This CDR3 reads CATSGTAGGEKDTQYF. The CDR3 DNA follows: TGTGCCACCAGTGGAACGGCGGGAGGCGAAAAAGATACGCAGTATTTT.